The 31 T cell receptor beta chains given below trace back to one sample, sequenced in a study of blood T cell repertoires in COVID-19. Clones were read by immunoSEQ multiplex PCR, and TCRdb kept only the in-frame ones, dropping some. The table includes some 300,000 clones, 90% detected once. Source material: peripheral blood. Source of these receptors: a middle-aged woman with COVID-19, enrolled during active disease.

The chain uses TRBV7-8 and TRBJ1-4, with 8 bases lining up with TRBD1. The V gene end was trimmed by 5 bases and the J gene end by 4 bases; junction bases not matched to a gene: 12. The CDR3 consists of 17 residues. Germline V gene data show CDR1 as SGHVS and CDR2 as FQNEAQ. The CDR3 bases are TGTGCCAGCAGCACGCATGCTGGACAGGGCCTTAATGAAAAACTGTTTTTT. Translation: CASSTHAGQGLNEKLFF.

This clone was counted a few times. The genes are TRBV19 and TRBJ1-3; D unclear. Germline V lookup: CDR1 LNHDA, CDR2 SQIVND (reference sequence). V dropped 3 bases and J dropped 12 bases, with 9 bases sitting between them. The CDR3 contains 11 residues. The CDR3 loop is CASSMGSRIYF. The CDR3 DNA sequence: TGTGCCAGTAGTATGGGCAGCCGCATATATTTT.

The V gene is TRBV5-1, the J gene TRBJ2-7; TRBD1 matches at 10 bases. CDR1 is SGHRS, CDR2 YFSETQ, per germline. The CDR3 runs to 17 residues. Germline trimming cut 3 bases from V and 5 bases from J; bases unmatched to any gene: 14. CDR3 DNA: TGCGCCAGCAGCTCGTTAGAGGGACAGGGGAAGAGGAACGAGCAGTACTTC. Amino acids: CASSSLEGQGKRNEQYF.

To note about this clone: This specimen includes other DNA sequences encoding the same CDR3. The chain has TRBV9 and TRBJ1-6; no definite D call. CDR3 size: 13 residues. Germline V gives CDR1 SGDLS, CDR2 YYNGEE. V lost 0 bases and J lost 7, with 5 bases in between. CDR3 coding DNA: TGTGCCAGCAGCGTAGCGGGGAATTCACCCCTCCACTTT. Translating it yields CASSVAGNSPLHF.

CDR3 residues: CASSKETGGVYSNQPQHF. CDR3 DNA: TGTGCCAGTAGTAAGGAGACAGGGGGAGTTTATAGCAATCAGCCCCAGCATTTT. The chain employs TRBV19 and TRBJ1-5, with TRBD1 matching over 9 bases. The CDR3 totals 18 residues. V shed 4 bases, J shed 0 bases, and the junction held 10 bases outside the gene matches. CDR1 is LNHDA and CDR2 is SQIVND in the germline V gene (reference sequence).

This clone came up a few times. This chain connects TRBV7-2 to TRBJ1-6; no reliable D call. This CDR3 contains 13 residues. Germline CDR1 SGHTA, CDR2 FQGNSA. V was clipped by 1 base and J by 8 bases, with 6 bases between them. The CDR3 loop is CASSLERDSPLHF. In DNA, the CDR3 is TGTGCCAGCAGCTTAGAACGGGATTCACCCCTCCACTTT.

V usage is TRBV7-3 and J usage is TRBJ2-3, with TRBD2 matching 10 bases. CDR3 length equals 16 residues. The germline CDR1 and CDR2 sequences are SGHTA and FQGTGA. The V gene end was trimmed by 5 bases and the J gene end by 4 bases; junction bases not matched to a gene: 9. DNA for the CDR3: TGTGCCAGCAGCCCCCTAGCGGGAGTTAGTGCAGATACGCAGTATTTT. Translated: CASSPLAGVSADTQYF.

V is TRBV30 and J is TRBJ1-5; D is possibly TRBD1 (5 bases). Trimming cost V 2 bases and J 2 bases, with 7 bases left between them. The CDR3 is 13 amino acids. Germline CDR1 GTSNPN, CDR2 SVGIG (reference sequence). CDR3 sequence (DNA): TGTGCCTGGAGTCAGGGCGGCAATCAGCCCCAGCATTTT. It translates to CAWSQGGNQPQHF.

The chain links TRBV12-5 to TRBJ2-1, with 16 bases fitting TRBD2. This CDR3 comprises 18 residues. V shed 3 bases and J 2 bases; nucleotides not matched to a gene: 4. Germline lookup yields CDR1 LGHNT and CDR2 FRNRAP. Here the CDR3 DNA reads TGTGCTAGTGGTTTCTGGGGACTAGCGGGAGGGCCCTACAATGAGCAGTTCTTC. It codes for CASGFWGLAGGPYNEQFF. Full variable domain (rest looked up from reference TRBV12-5 and TRBJ2-1): DARVTQTPRHKVTEMGQEVTMRCQPILGHNTVFWYRQTMMQGLELLAYFRNRAPLDDSGMPKDRFSAEMPDATLATLKIQPSEPRDSAVYFCASGFWGLAGGPYNEQFFGPGTRLTVL.

A single count supports this clone. The chain uses TRBV6-6 and TRBJ1-2; D not certain. V was clipped by 2 bases and J by 6 bases, with 10 bases between them. The CDR3 sequence is 13 residues long. Germline CDR1 reads MNHNY; CDR2 reads SVGAGI (reference sequence). In DNA form, the CDR3 reads TGTGCCAGCAGTTACCGGGGAGGCCATGGCTACACCTTC. Residues: CASSYRGGHGYTF.

This chain uses TRBV11-3 with TRBJ2-3; 7 nucleotides match TRBD2. J gave up 5 bases and V 1 base, and 6 bases lay outside the gene matches. The CDR3 totals 15 residues. Germline-derived CDR1 and CDR2 are SGHNT and YENEEA. Written as DNA, the CDR3 is TGTGCCAGCAGCTTAGGAAGCGGGACGGGAGATACGCAGTATTTT. This gives the protein CASSLGSGTGDTQYF.

V usage is TRBV18 and J usage is TRBJ1-1; D gene unclear. The V gene's germline CDR1 is KGHSH and CDR2 LQKENI. This CDR3 is built from 15 residues. Trimming took off 3 bases at V and 0 bases at J, with 11 bases between the two ends. The CDR3 DNA follows: TGTGCCAGCTCACCGCGGCGGGATCTGAACACTGAAGCTTTCTTT. This sequence encodes CASSPRRDLNTEAFF.

The chain has TRBV6-5 and TRBJ2-2, with D possibly being TRBD2 (6 bases). V lost 4 bases, J lost 3 bases, and 9 bases lay in between. Germline lookup yields CDR1 MNHEY and CDR2 SVGAGI. The CDR3 loop spans 14 amino acids. The CDR3 bases are TGTGCCAGCAGTTCCCCGGGGGACACCGGGGAGCTGTTTTTT. It yields the protein CASSSPGDTGELFF.

CDR3 protein: CASSVDMGLGELFF. Here the CDR3 DNA reads TGTGCCAGCAGCGTAGACATGGGCCTCGGGGAGCTGTTTTTT. The chain carries TRBV9 and TRBJ2-2; D is unclear. Germline V CDR1 and CDR2: SGDLS, YYNGEE. The CDR3 runs 14 residues. Trimming removed 0 bases from V and 7 bases from J, with 10 bases in between.

The chain combines TRBV6-5 with TRBJ2-7; a weak D match, TRBD1 (6 bases). Trimming stripped 5 bases from V and 0 bases from J, with 14 bases between. Germline V gene sequence: CDR1 MNHEY, CDR2 SVGAGI. The CDR3 contains 15 residues. For the CDR3, the DNA is TGTGCCAGCAGTCCAAACCAGGACAGCTCCTACGAGCAGTACTTC. Amino acid sequence: CASSPNQDSSYEQYF.

In the case of this clone: The same CDR3 can be traced to other DNA sequences in this sample. The rearrangement joins TRBV28 to TRBJ1-3, with D unclear. This CDR3 spans 14 amino acids. The V and J ends lost 3 bases and 1 base respectively, with 7 bases between them. CDR1 and CDR2 (germline): MDHEN, SYDVKM. The CDR3 DNA is TGTGCCAGCAGTTTCGGCGGTTCTGGAAACACCATATATTTT. Its translation: CASSFGGSGNTIYF.

This rearrangement joins TRBV24-1 to TRBJ1-2; a possible D gene is TRBD1 (5 bases). Germline V gene lookup returns CDR1 KGHDR and CDR2 SFDVKD. This CDR3 has 13 residues. Trimming cost V 7 bases and J 8 bases, with 16 bases left between them. Written as DNA, the CDR3 is TGTGCCACCAGCCCGGGACTGGCCTACGGCTACACCTTC. Protein: CATSPGLAYGYTF.

The chain couples TRBV3-1 (or the pseudogene TRBV3-2) to TRBJ2-5; 7 bases are a match to TRBD1. The CDR3 sequence is 16 residues long. Trimming at V came to 1 base and at J to 1 base, leaving 6 bases not matched to a gene. Looked up from germline, CDR1 is LGHDT and CDR2 is YNNKEL (reference sequence). The CDR3 nucleotides are TGTGCCAGCAGCCAAGTCCCCGGGACAGCCCAAGAGACCCAGTACTTC. Protein: CASSQVPGTAQETQYF.

This chain connects TRBV2 to TRBJ2-7; the match to TRBD2 covers 12 bases. This CDR3 is built from 14 residues. Germline CDR1 is SNHLY and CDR2 is FYNNEI. V shed 6 bases and J 6 bases; nucleotides not matched to a gene: 6. For the CDR3, the DNA is TGTGCCAGCAGCCTCCAGACTAGCGGGAGCGAGCAGTACTTC. Its translation: CASSLQTSGSEQYF.

V and J are TRBV15 and TRBJ1-5; D gene unclear. Germline V gene sequence: CDR1 LNHNV, CDR2 YYDKDF (reference sequence). The V end lost 0 bases, the J end lost 9 bases, and 15 bases lay between the germline ends. The CDR3 length is 15 residues. The CDR3 DNA sequence: TGTGCCACCAGCAGAGATATGAGTGCCGGTCGGCCCCAGCATTTT. Encoded protein: CATSRDMSAGRPQHF. Supplemented by reference TRBV15 and TRBJ1-5, the full variable domain reads DAMVIQNPRYQVTQFGKPVTLSCSQTLNHNVMYWYQQKSSQAPKLLFHYYDKDFNNEADTPDNFQSRRPNTSFCFLDIRSPGLGDTAMYLCATSRDMSAGRPQHFGDGTRLSIL.

The chain has TRBV7-9 and TRBJ1-1; no clear D. The germline V gene has CDR1 SEHNR and CDR2 FQNEAQ (reference sequence). The CDR3 totals 16 residues. V was shortened by 5 bases and J by 5 bases, with 21 bases between the two germline ends. CDR3 protein: CASSGTRPRGWTEAFF. DNA for the CDR3: TGTGCCAGCAGCGGAACCCGGCCGCGGGGTTGGACTGAAGCTTTCTTT. Together with reference TRBV7-9 and TRBJ1-1, the CDR3 gives the full variable domain: DTGVSQNPRHKITKRGQNVTFRCDPISEHNRLYWYRQTLGQGPEFLTYFQNEAQLEKSRLLSDRFSAERPKGSFSTLEIQRTEQGDSAMYLCASSGTRPRGWTEAFFGQGTRLTVV.

This chain links TRBV7-9 with TRBJ2-3; a weak D match, TRBD2 (5 bases). The CDR3 runs 16 residues. Germline V lookup: CDR1 SEHNR, CDR2 FQNEAQ (reference sequence). Deletions cut 6 bases from V and 0 bases from J, with 16 bases between. This CDR3 reads CASSLTSFLSTDTQYF. The DNA for the CDR3 is TGTGCCAGCAGTCTTACTAGTTTCCTTAGCACAGATACGCAGTATTTT.

The chain joins TRBV7-2 to TRBJ2-3; D perhaps matches TRBD2 (6 bases). Germline CDR1 is SGHTA and CDR2 is FQGNSA. The CDR3 covers 16 residues. Trimming took 1 base from V and 1 from J, leaving 12 bases between them. In nucleotides, the CDR3 is TGTGCCAGCAGCTTAGTTGTAGGAGGGGGCACAGATACGCAGTATTTT. Protein product: CASSLVVGGGTDTQYF.

With respect to this clone: At the DNA level, this CDR3 is encoded by other sequences in the same sample as well. DNA of the CDR3: TGTGCCAGCAGACTACCTGGAAACACCATATATTTT. Translating gives CASRLPGNTIYF. V is TRBV12-3 or TRBV12-4 and J is TRBJ1-3; no firm D call. The CDR3 runs to 12 residues. The ends were cut back, 6 bases at V and 2 bases at J, with 5 bases in the middle.

V is TRBV7-8 and J is TRBJ2-3; 8 positions match TRBD2. CDR3 length: 14 amino acids. Unmatched junction bases numbered 0, after V lost 3 bases and J lost 1 base. Germline V gene lookup returns CDR1 SGHVS and CDR2 FQNEAQ. The CDR3 DNA sequence: TGTGCCAGCAGCTTGACTAGCGGCACAGATACGCAGTATTTT. Its protein is CASSLTSGTDTQYF.

The chain recombines TRBV30 with TRBJ2-7, with D possibly matching TRBD1 (6 bases). The CDR3 is 13 amino acids. Trimming took off 0 bases at V and 2 bases at J, with 8 bases between the two ends. The germline V gene has CDR1 GTSNPN and CDR2 SVGIG (reference sequence). CDR3 nucleotide sequence: TGTGCCTGGAGTGTAGCAGGGGCCTACGAGCAGTACTTC. Translated: CAWSVAGAYEQYF.

The chain joins TRBV23-1 to TRBJ1-5; no clear D. TRBV23-1 is flagged as an ORF with uncertain function. CDR3 length: 20 amino acids. With 7 bases removed from V and 2 bases from J, the gap between germline ends came to 30 bases. The CDR3 here is CASTVYLRVLHVVGNQPQHF. The CDR3 DNA follows: TGCGCCAGCACCGTTTACCTTCGGGTGCTTCACGTGGTGGGCAATCAGCCCCAGCATTTT.

This sequence joins TRBV5-4 and TRBJ2-7; tentatively, D is TRBD1 (5 bases). The CDR3 loop spans 12 amino acids. V dropped 3 bases and J dropped 3 bases, with 7 bases sitting between them. Germline V gene sequence: CDR1 SGHNT, CDR2 YYREEE (reference sequence). CDR3 coding DNA: TGTGCCAGCAGCTCTACAGGCTACGAGCAGTACTTC. Protein: CASSSTGYEQYF.

The chain uses TRBV19 and TRBJ1-1; D gene uncertain. Trimming took 4 bases from V and 7 from J, leaving 13 bases between them. The CDR3 is 13 amino acids. The germline gives CDR1 LNHDA, CDR2 SQIVND (reference sequence). CDR3 sequence: CASSTTDGIEAFF. The CDR3 DNA follows: TGTGCCAGTAGTACAACCGACGGGATTGAAGCTTTCTTT.

V is TRBV6-5 and J is TRBJ1-5; D is unresolved. This CDR3 has 14 amino acids. The V gene lost 6 bases and the J gene lost 5 bases, with 14 bases spanning the gap. Germline values: CDR1 MNHEY, CDR2 SVGAGI. DNA of the CDR3: TGTGCCAGCAGCCCCACAGCCGGCGATCAGCCCCAGCATTTT. Residues: CASSPTAGDQPQHF.

The genes are TRBV28 and TRBJ1-3; D call uncertain. V shed 6 bases and J shed 6 bases, with 15 bases lying between them. The CDR3 is 14 residues long. In germline, CDR1 is MDHEN, CDR2 SYDVKM. CDR3 in DNA: TGTGCCAGCAGCCAAAGCTTAGTAGCAAACACCATATATTTT. Protein sequence: CASSQSLVANTIYF.